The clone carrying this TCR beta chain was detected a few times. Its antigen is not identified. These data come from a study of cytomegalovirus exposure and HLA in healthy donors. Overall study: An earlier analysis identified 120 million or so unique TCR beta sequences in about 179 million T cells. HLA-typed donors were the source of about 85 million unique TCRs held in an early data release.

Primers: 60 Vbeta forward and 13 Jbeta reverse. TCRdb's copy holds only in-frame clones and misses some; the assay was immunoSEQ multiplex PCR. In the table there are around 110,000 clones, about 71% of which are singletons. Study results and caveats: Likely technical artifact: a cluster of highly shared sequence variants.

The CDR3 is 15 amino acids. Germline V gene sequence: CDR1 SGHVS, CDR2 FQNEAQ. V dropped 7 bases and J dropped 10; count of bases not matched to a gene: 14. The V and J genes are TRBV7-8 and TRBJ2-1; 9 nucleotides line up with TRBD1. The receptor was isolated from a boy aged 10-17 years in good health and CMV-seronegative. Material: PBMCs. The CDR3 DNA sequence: TGTGCCAGCACCAGGGGGGAGACAGGGGGATTCGAGCAGTTCTTC. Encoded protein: CASTRGETGGFEQFF.